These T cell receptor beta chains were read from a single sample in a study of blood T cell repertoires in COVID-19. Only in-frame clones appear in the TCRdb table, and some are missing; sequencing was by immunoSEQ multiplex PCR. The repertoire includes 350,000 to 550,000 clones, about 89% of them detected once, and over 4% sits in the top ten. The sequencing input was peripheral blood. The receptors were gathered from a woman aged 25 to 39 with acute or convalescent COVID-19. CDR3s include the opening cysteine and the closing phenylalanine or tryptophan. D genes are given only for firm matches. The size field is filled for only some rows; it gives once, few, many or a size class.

CDR3 DNA: TGTGCCAGCAGCTTCGACAAGCAGGGGGTCCCCCTCCACTTT
CDR3 protein: CASSFDKQGVPLHF
CDR3 length: 14
clone size: -
D gene: TRBD1
V gene: TRBV7-9
J gene: TRBJ1-6

CDR3 DNA: TGTGCCACCAGCAGAGATATAGGACAGGGGAACACTGAAGCTTTCTTT
CDR3 protein: CATSRDIGQGNTEAFF
CDR3 length: 16
clone size: -
D gene: TRBD1
V gene: TRBV15
J gene: TRBJ1-1

CDR3 DNA: TGTGCCAGCAGCTTGGTGATGGTCAGTAGCACAGATACGCAGTATTTT
CDR3 protein: CASSLVMVSSTDTQYF
CDR3 length: 16
clone size: -
D gene: -
V gene: TRBV5-4
J gene: TRBJ2-3

CDR3 DNA: TGTGCCAGCAGCAGAAAGGACAGAACTAATGAAAAACTGTTTTTT
CDR3 protein: CASSRKDRTNEKLFF
CDR3 length: 15
clone size: once
D gene: -
V gene: TRBV7-2
J gene: TRBJ1-4

CDR3 DNA: TGTGCCAGCAGTGACAGGGACTCTAACTATGGCTACACCTTC
CDR3 protein: CASSDRDSNYGYTF
CDR3 length: 14
clone size: -
D gene: -
V gene: TRBV6-1
J gene: TRBJ1-2

CDR3 DNA: TGTGCCAGCAGCCAAGATACGCGGGGGCTCCGAGAGACCCAGTACTTC
CDR3 protein: CASSQDTRGLRETQYF
CDR3 length: 16
clone size: -
D gene: -
V gene: TRBV3-1/TRBV3-2
J gene: TRBJ2-5

CDR3 DNA: TGTGCCAGCAGCTACAATTCGGGGGACAGTTACGAGCAGTACTTC
CDR3 protein: CASSYNSGDSYEQYF
CDR3 length: 15
clone size: -
D gene: -
V gene: TRBV7-2
J gene: TRBJ2-7

CDR3 DNA: TGTGCCTGGAGTCCTACAGGTAATCAGCCCCAGCATTTT
CDR3 protein: CAWSPTGNQPQHF
CDR3 length: 13
clone size: -
D gene: -
V gene: TRBV30
J gene: TRBJ1-5

CDR3 DNA: TGCAGCGTCTACGACAGGGGCACTGAAGCTTTCTTT
CDR3 protein: CSVYDRGTEAFF
CDR3 length: 12
clone size: once
D gene: TRBD1
V gene: TRBV29-1
J gene: TRBJ1-1

CDR3 DNA: TGTGCCAGCAGCCTGACAGGCAATACGCAGTATTTT
CDR3 protein: CASSLTGNTQYF
CDR3 length: 12
clone size: -
D gene: -
V gene: TRBV3-1/TRBV3-2
J gene: TRBJ2-3